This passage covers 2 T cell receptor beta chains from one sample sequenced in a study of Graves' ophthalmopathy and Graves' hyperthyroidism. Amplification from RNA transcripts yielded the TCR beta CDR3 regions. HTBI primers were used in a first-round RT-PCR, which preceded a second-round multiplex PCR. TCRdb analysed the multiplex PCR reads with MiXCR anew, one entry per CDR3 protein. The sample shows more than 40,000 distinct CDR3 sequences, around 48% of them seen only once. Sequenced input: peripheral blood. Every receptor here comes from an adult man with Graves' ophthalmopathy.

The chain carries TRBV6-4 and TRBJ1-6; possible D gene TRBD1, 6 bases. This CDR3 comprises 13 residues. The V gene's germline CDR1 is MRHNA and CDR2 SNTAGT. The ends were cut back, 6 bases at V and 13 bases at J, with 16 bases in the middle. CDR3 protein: CASRYRVEYPLHF. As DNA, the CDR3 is TGTGCCAGCAGGTACAGGGTCGAGTACCCCCTCCACTTT.

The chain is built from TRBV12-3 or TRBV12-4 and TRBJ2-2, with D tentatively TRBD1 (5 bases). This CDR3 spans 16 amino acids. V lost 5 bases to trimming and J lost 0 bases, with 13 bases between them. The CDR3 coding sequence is TGTGCCAGCAGTCCTCAGGGCTGTGCGAACACCGGGGAGCTGTTTTTT. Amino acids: CASSPQGCANTGELFF.